This T cell receptor (beta chain) was observed in a study of shared clonotypes between healthy human individuals. Study at large: CD4 naive and CD4 memory each took three plates per donor, while CD8 naive took two and CD8 memory one.

Germline values: CDR1 MDHEN, CDR2 SYDVKM. The V and J ends lost 10 bases and 8 bases respectively, with 14 bases between them. This CDR3 comprises 12 residues. The CD4+ fraction was divided into a CD45RA+ naive subset and a CD45RA-negative memory subset. Sequencing was performed with immunoSEQ multiplex PCR; in TCRdb, only in-frame clones are kept and a portion is missing. The sample yields millions of clones, 85% to 95% seen once. The J gene is TRBJ1-4, the V gene TRBV28, with no clear D. This TCR was sampled from a man between 18 and 35 years old in good health. The sample comprised naive CD4+ T cells sorted from blood. Subset here: CD45RA+ positively selected. The CDR3 here is CAIPGRCEKLFF. DNA of the CDR3: TGTGCCATCCCTGGCAGATGCGAAAAACTGTTTTTT.